The present entry profiles one TCR beta chain with its context. This clonotype was seen a few times. Its antigen is currently not known. Per-base quality was not reported, and no clone a single base away is much larger than it. This specimen comes from a study of T cell repertoires in cytomegalovirus infection (dated by TCRdb to between 2019 and 2020). Notes on the research overall: Donor HLA type was relevant to the analysis, because carriage of CMV infection together with the matching HLA type was indicated by public TCR beta signatures. On the study overall, not on this receptor specifically: The ex vivo response was dominated by HLA-C-restricted CMV-specific TCR beta clonotypes, which also provided the single most frequent clonotype in two of eight donors. In both this cohort and an independent approximately 350-donor cohort, the cumulative frequency of public TCR beta family members distinguished carriers of CMV infection plus the relevant HLA type.

V has 1 base trimmed and J has 6 bases trimmed; junction bases matching no gene number 11. In the germline V gene, CDR1 corresponds to SQVTM and CDR2 to ANQGSEA. The CDR3 holds 15 amino acids from the cysteine to the phenylalanine. The retained sequence is limited to the CDR3, 45 bases, with the frame set at the first base. The sequencing machine was an Illumina HiSeq 1500. TCRdb cleaned the public reads at Q25 with fastp, built clones with MiXCR and kept in-frame beta chains. Each CDR3 protein appears once, grouped with its most common genes and DNA. For this sample the table gives 300,000 or so distinct CDR3 sequences, of which about 9.2% were detected only once. Over 2.5% of the sample comes from the top ten.

The receptor was derived from a human donor in good health (CMV status not recorded). Some clones in this sample may be carry-over from other donors' samples. The V gene is TRBV29-1 and the J gene is TRBJ1-2; TRBD1 lines up with 7 middle nucleotides. The sample consisted of PBMCs. CDR3 loop: CSVEGGTGAKNGYTF. In nucleotide form, the sequence is TGCAGCGTTGAAGGGGGAACAGGGGCGAAGAATGGCTACACCTTC.